Described below is a single T cell receptor (beta chain) sequence and its context. This receptor's antigen is unknown. The junction departs from the called germline gene at one end, perhaps through a read error. The roughly 39 donors, aged about 6 to 95 years, were systemically healthy Caucasian individuals from Russia. About 10 milliliters of peripheral blood were drawn from each donor into EDTA-treated Vacutainer tubes. Ficoll-Paque density-gradient centrifugation was used to isolate PBMCs, with at least 6 million obtained per sample. Total RNA was extracted from PBMCs with Trizol reagent, with at least 5 micrograms obtained per sample. For every donor, flow cytometry on a PBMC aliquot measured the percentage of naive CD45RAhigh/CD27high T cells. Libraries were constructed by 5' RACE. This sample was sequenced with an Illumina HiSeq 2500. The second PCR ran for about 7 to 11 cycles and used a J-beta primer mix along with a sample-barcoded 5' primer. A unique molecular identifier was introduced onto each TCR beta cDNA molecule by a template-switch 5' adaptor carrying 12 random nucleotides. Each sample yielded at least 2.5 million CDR3-containing paired-end reads. First-strand cDNA synthesis was performed from all RNA using the Mint cDNA synthesis kit, with priming by a TRBC-specific oligonucleotide. After uracil-DNA glycosylase treatment, a first 18-cycle PCR used universal primers M1SS and BC2_uni_R on all cDNA. In the original analysis: For normalization, 1 million high-quality reads, each with a distinct molecular identifier, were randomly selected from each sample. Instead of being binned into consensus sequences, reads with shared molecular identifiers were discarded. CDR3 identification, clonotype clustering and error correction used MiTCR with a Q25 quality threshold and the strictest error-elimination algorithm. Lower-bound total TCR beta diversity was estimated with a nonparametric unseen species model using Euler transformation. TCRdb took the public reads, trimmed them with fastp at Q25, ran MiXCR for clone calling and kept in-frame beta chains. Entries are consolidated by CDR3 protein sequence, retaining the most common genes and DNA. TCRdb's processing, not the authors' own work, is the source of the V and J calls. Recorded for this sample are about 800,000 distinct CDR3 sequences; roughly 25% of them occurred a single time. 3% to 4.5% of the sample lies in the top ten.

This entry is derived from a study of blood T cells in healthy people across ages (dated by TCRdb to about 2015). Broadly, across the study: In model experiments, roughly one uniquely barcoded TCR beta cDNA molecule per two T cells was captured by template switching. Using the same blood draw, the study looked at two additional independent replicas of 1 million unique cDNA reads for two donors, one aged 18 to 30 and the other aged 80 or older. The donors were divided into four age groups: young (average approximately 15 years), middle-aged (approximately 39), aged (62) and long-lived (roughly 86). Age-related changes in TCR beta repertoire diversity were measured in the study by deep sequencing normalized with unique cDNA molecular identifiers. Broader findings and caveats from the paper: Compared with the aged group, more naive CD4+ T cells, fewer expanded clones and increased TCR diversity were shown by the long-lived group, suggesting age selection. Because donor CMV infection status was unknown, age-related changes in expanded clonotypes were potentially confounded. Bulk unsorted PBMC profiling prevented conclusive comparison of naive and antigen-experienced compartments. Observed TCR beta diversity per million T cells fell roughly linearly with age, and a significant reduction was already apparent by age roughly 40. The percentage of naive T cells measured by flow cytometry correlated strongly with observed TCR beta diversity. Total diversity estimates from one million sequenced T cells were considered lower bounds and underestimates.

The sample also formed part of further work on T cells of mothers and their children. The second study's authors report: Nine systemically healthy Caucasian individuals, comprising three mothers and their six children, were included as donors. cDNA synthesis consumed the entire amount of extracted RNA, loaded at roughly 1.5 ug RNA in each 15 ul reaction. Sample barcodes and 2-4 random nucleotides were added via the M1S primer in the second PCR. Over 8.5 million TCR beta CDR3 reads were obtained for each mother, and 2.7 million or so reads were obtained for each child. Thymic selection similarly shapes TCR recombination output in related and unrelated pairs, with minor effect from inherited differences. Normalized repertoire overlap was always found to be slightly, but never significantly, higher in related mother-child pairs than in unrelated mother-child pairs. No persistent microchimeric T cell clones were detected, at a sensitivity of 90 to 100 clones per million clonotypes. Deep NGS was used in the study to compare the TCR beta repertoires of mothers and children and to look for features that separate related mother-child pairs from unrelated individuals. Mothers averaged roughly 36 +/- 4 years of age and children averaged about 10 +/- 4 years. After adapters were ligated using NEBNext reagents, the libraries underwent 100+100 nt paired-end sequencing on an Illumina HiSeq 2000. Mother and child libraries were prepared a month apart and sequenced in separate runs to prevent cross-contamination. Each donor had between about 450,000 and 2,100,000 distinct TCR beta clonotypes identified. Naive TCR beta clonotypes were estimated from low-frequency clonotypes matched to each donor's FACS-determined naive share, without sorting.

The sequence derives from a boy aged 10-17 years in good health. Material for sequencing was blood.

The DNA sequence reads TGCAGCGTGGCACGGCGCCTCTCCGACAATGAGCAGTTCTTC. It translates to CSVARRLSDNEQFF. The chain uses TRBV29-1 and TRBJ2-1; the D gene cannot be named for sure. Via the germline V gene, CDR1 is SQVTM and CDR2 ANQGSEA. The CDR3 sequence holds 14 residues, the cysteine and phenylalanine included. Left in the record is the CDR3 DNA by itself, 42 bases read in frame from the first base.